This T cell receptor (beta chain) was observed in a study of cytomegalovirus exposure and HLA in healthy donors. Broader study findings: Among TCR sequences, most were rare, though some public TCRs appeared in many donors.

Primers for the PCR totalled 60 Vbeta and 13 Jbeta. Some clones are missing from TCRdb's copy, which holds only in-frame ones; the method was immunoSEQ multiplex PCR. The sample spans under 40,000 clones; the ten largest clones claim 3.4%. Points on this clone: The antigen is unknown.

Germline CDR1 reads MRHNA; CDR2 reads SNTAGT. This CDR3 has 14 residues. V was pared by 8 bases and J by 0 bases, with 14 bases between. The sample comprised PBMCs. The TCR sequence derives from a woman in her thirties or forties in good health and CMV-seropositive. The chain couples TRBV6-4 to TRBJ2-7, with TRBD2 as a possible D gene (6 bases). The CDR3 loop reads CASPGRRDSYEQYF. The CDR3 DNA follows: TGTGCCAGCCCAGGGAGGCGGGACTCCTACGAGCAGTACTTC.